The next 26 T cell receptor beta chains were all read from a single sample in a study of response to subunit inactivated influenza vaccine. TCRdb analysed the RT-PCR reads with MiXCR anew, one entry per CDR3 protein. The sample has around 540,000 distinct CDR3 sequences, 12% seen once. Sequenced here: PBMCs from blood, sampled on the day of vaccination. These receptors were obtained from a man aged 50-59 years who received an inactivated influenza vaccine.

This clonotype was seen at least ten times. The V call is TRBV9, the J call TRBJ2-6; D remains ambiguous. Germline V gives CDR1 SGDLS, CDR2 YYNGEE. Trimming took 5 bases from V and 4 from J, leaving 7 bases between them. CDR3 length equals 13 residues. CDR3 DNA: TGTGCCAGCAGTGTTGGGGGGGCCAACGTCCTGACTTTC. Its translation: CASSVGGANVLTF.

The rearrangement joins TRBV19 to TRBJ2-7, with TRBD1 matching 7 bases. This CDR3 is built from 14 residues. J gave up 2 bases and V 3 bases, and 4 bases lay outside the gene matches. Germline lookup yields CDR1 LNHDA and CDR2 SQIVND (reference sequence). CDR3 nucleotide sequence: TGTGCCAGTAGTATCAACAGGGGCCCCTACGAGCAGTACTTC. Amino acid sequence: CASSINRGPYEQYF.

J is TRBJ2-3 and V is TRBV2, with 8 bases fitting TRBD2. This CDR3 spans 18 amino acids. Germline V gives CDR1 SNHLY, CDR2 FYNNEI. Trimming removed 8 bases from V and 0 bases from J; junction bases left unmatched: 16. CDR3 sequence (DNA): TGTGCCAGCTGGGAGTTCAGCGGGAGAGGGTCTAGCACAGATACGCAGTATTTT. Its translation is CASWEFSGRGSSTDTQYF.

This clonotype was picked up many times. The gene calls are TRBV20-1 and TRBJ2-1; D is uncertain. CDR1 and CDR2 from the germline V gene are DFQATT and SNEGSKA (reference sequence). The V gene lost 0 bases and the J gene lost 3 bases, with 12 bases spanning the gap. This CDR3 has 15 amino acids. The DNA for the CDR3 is TGCAGTGCTAGAGATCGCAGCGAGTACTACAATGAGCAGTTCTTC. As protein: CSARDRSEYYNEQFF.

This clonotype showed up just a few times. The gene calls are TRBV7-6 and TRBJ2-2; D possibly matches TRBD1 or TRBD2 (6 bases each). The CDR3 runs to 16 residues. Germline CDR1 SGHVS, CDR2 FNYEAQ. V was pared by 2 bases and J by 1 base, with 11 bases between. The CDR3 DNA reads TGTGCCAGCAGCTTAATCGGGGGACAGAACACCGGGGAGCTGTTTTTT. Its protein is CASSLIGGQNTGELFF.

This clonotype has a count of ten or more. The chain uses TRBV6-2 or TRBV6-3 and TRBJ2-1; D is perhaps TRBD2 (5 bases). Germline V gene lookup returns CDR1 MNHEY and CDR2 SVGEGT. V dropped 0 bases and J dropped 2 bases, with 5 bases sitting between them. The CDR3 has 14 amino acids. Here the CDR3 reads CASSYSGAYNEQFF. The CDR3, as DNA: TGTGCCAGCAGTTACTCGGGAGCCTACAATGAGCAGTTCTTC.

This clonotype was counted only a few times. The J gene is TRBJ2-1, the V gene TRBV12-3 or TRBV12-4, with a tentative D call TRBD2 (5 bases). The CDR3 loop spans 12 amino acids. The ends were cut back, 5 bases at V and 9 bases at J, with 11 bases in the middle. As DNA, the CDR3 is TGTGCCAGCAGTCCAGGACTTTTTGAGCAGTTCTTC. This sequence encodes CASSPGLFEQFF.

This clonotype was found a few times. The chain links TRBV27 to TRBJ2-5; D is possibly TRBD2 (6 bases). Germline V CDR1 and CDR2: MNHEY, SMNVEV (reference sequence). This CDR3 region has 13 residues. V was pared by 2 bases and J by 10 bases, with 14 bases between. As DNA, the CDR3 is TGTGCCAGCAGTTTAGGGACTGGGCTGGGCCAGTACTTC. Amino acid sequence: CASSLGTGLGQYF.

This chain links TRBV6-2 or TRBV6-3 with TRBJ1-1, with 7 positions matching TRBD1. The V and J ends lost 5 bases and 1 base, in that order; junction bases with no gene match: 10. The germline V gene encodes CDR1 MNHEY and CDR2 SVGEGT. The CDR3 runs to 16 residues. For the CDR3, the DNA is TGTGCCAGCAGTCTCCCGGGACAGCGGGCGAACACTGAAGCTTTCTTT. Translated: CASSLPGQRANTEAFF.

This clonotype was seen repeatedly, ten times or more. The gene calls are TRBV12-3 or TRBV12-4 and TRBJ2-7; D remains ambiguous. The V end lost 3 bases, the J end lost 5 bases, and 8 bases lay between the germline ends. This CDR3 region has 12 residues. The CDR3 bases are TGTGCCAGCAGTTTTCACCCAAACGAGCAGTACTTC. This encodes CASSFHPNEQYF.

CDR3 amino acids: CASSFGKGGSYEQYF. The CDR3 DNA is TGTGCCAGCAGTTTTGGCAAGGGGGGCTCCTACGAGCAGTACTTC. The genes are TRBV12-3 or TRBV12-4 and TRBJ2-7; D might be TRBD1 or TRBD2, each matching 6 bases. Trimming pared 3 bases from V and 0 bases from J, leaving 12 bases between. CDR3 length equals 15 residues.

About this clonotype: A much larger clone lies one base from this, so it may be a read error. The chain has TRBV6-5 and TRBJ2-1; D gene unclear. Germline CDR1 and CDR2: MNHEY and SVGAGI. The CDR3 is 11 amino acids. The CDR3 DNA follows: TGTGACAGCAGTTACGGTAATGAGCAGTTCTTC. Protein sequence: CDSSYGNEQFF.

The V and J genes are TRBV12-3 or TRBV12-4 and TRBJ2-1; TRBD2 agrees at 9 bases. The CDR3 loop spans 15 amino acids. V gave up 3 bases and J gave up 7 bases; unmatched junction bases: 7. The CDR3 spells CASSLRSSGVNEQFF. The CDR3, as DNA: TGTGCCAGCAGTTTGAGGTCTAGCGGGGTGAATGAGCAGTTCTTC.

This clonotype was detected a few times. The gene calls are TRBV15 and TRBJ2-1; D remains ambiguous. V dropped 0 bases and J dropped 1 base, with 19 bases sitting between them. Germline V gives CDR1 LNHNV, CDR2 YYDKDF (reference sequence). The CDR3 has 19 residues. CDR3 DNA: TGTGCCACCAGCAGAGATTCTGACGGCGGACCCCTATCCTACAATGAGCAGTTCTTC. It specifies CATSRDSDGGPLSYNEQFF.

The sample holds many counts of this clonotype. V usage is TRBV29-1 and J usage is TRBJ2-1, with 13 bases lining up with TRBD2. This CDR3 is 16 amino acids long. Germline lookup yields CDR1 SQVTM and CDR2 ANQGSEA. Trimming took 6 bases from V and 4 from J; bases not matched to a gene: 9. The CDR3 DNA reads TGCAGCGTCGCCGGACTAGCGGGGGCCCTTTACAATGAGCAGTTCTTC. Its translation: CSVAGLAGALYNEQFF.

The CDR3 region is CSARLTGPTEAFF. The CDR3, as DNA: TGCAGTGCTAGACTAACAGGGCCCACTGAAGCTTTCTTT. The rearrangement uses TRBV20-1 and TRBJ1-1, with D possibly matching TRBD1 (6 bases). The CDR3 sequence is 13 residues long. Germline V lookup: CDR1 DFQATT, CDR2 SNEGSKA (reference sequence). Trimming cost V 2 bases and J 4 bases, with 11 bases left between them.

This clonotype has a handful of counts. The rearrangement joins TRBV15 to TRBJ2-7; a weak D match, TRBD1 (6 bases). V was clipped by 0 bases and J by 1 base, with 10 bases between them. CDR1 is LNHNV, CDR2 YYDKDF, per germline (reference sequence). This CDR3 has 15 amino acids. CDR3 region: CATSRDRGISYEQYF. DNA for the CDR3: TGTGCCACCAGCAGAGATAGGGGGATTTCCTACGAGCAGTACTTC.

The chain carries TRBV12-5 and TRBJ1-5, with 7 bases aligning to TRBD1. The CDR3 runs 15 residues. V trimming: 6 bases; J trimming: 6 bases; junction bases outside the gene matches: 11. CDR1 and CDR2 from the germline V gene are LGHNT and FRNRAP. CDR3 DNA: TGTGCTAGTGGACCTGAACAGGGGAGATGTCAGCCCCAGCATTTT. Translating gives CASGPEQGRCQPQHF.

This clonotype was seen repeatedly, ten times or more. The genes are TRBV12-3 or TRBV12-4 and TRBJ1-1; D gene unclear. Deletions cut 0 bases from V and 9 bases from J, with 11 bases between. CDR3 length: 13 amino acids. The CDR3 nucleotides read TGTGCCAGCAGTTTAGCCCGACCGTCGAAAGCTTTCTTT. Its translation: CASSLARPSKAFF.

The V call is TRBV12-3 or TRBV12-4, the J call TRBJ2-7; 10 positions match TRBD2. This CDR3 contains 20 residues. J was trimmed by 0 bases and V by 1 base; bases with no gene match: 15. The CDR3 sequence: CASSLGLAGASNPASYEQYF. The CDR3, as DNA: TGTGCCAGCAGTTTAGGGCTAGCGGGAGCCTCCAATCCAGCCTCCTACGAGCAGTACTTC.

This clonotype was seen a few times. The CDR3 nucleotides read TGTGCCAGCAGACCCCCCGGGGAGCCCGGGGCCAACGTCCTGACTTTC. Encoded protein: CASRPPGEPGANVLTF. This chain links TRBV12-3 or TRBV12-4 with TRBJ2-6, with TRBD2 as a possible D gene (5 bases). V was clipped by 6 bases and J by 4 bases, with 16 bases between them. The CDR3 is 16 residues long.

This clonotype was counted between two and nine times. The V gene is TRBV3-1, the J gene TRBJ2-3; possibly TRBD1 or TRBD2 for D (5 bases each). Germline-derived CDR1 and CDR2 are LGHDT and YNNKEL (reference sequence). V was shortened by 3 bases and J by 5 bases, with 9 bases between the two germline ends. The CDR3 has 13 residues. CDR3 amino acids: CASSHLGVDTQYF. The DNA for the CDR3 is TGTGCCAGCAGCCACCTGGGGGTAGATACGCAGTATTTT.

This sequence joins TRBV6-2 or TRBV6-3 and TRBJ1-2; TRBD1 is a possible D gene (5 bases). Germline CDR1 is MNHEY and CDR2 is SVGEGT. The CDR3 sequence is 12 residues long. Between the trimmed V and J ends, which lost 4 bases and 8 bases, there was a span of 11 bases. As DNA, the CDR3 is TGTGCCAGCAGTTTCAGGGTTTCCGGCTACACCTTC. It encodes CASSFRVSGYTF.

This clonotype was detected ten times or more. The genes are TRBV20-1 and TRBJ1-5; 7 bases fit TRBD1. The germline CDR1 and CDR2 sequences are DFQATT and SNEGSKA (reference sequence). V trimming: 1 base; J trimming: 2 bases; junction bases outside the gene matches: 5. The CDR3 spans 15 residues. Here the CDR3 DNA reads TGCAGTGCTAGAGTGACAGGGTTTCGCAATCAGCCCCAGCATTTT. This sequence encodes CSARVTGFRNQPQHF.

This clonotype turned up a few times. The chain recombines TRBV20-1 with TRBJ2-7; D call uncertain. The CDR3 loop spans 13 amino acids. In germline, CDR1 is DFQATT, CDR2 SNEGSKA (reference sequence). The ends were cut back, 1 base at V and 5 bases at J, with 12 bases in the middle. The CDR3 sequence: CSARGYGGNEQYF. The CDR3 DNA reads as TGCAGTGCTAGAGGTTACGGCGGCAACGAGCAGTACTTC.

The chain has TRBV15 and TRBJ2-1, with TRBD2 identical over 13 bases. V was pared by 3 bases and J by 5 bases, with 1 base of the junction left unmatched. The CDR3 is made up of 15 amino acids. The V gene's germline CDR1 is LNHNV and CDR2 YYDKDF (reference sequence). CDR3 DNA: TGTGCCACCAGCAGGGGGACTAGCGGGAACAATGAGCAGTTCTTC. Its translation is CATSRGTSGNNEQFF.